One sample yielded the 8 T cell receptor beta chains listed below, sequenced in a study of OX40 agonist ivuxolimab in advanced cancers. Sequencing was performed with immunoSEQ multiplex PCR; in TCRdb, only in-frame clones are kept and a portion is missing. Here the sample spans 65,000 to 75,000 clones, 90% to 95% being singletons. Sample: CD4+ or CD8+ T cells sorted from blood, taken in a trial of the OX40 agonist ivuxolimab. All receptors derive from an adult with an advanced solid tumor such as melanoma, head and neck, liver or kidney cancer.

The J gene is TRBJ1-1, the V gene TRBV5-1; unclear D gene. V lost 5 bases and J 3 bases, leaving 11 bases between the germline ends. CDR3 length: 13 amino acids. Germline assignment: CDR1 SGHRS and CDR2 YFSETQ. As DNA, the CDR3 is TGCGCCAGCAGTAAGGGATCGGACACTGAAGCTTTCTTT. It encodes CASSKGSDTEAFF.

V gene TRBV19 combines with J gene TRBJ1-3, with TRBD1 matching over 7 bases. The CDR3 covers 15 residues. V lost 3 bases and J lost 1; bases outside the gene matches: 3. CDR1 and CDR2 from the germline V gene are LNHDA and SQIVND (reference sequence). The CDR3: CASSMGTVSGNTIYF. CDR3 in DNA: TGTGCCAGTAGTATGGGGACAGTGTCTGGAAACACCATATATTTT.

The chain recombines TRBV6-6 with TRBJ1-4; TRBD1 aligns across 7 bases. V was pared by 3 bases and J by 8 bases, with 9 bases of the junction left unmatched. CDR3 size: 15 residues. Germline CDR1 reads MNHNY; CDR2 reads SVGAGI (reference sequence). The CDR3 DNA follows: TGTGCCAGCAGTTATATGTTAGGGGGCGGAGAAAAACTGTTTTTT. The encoded protein is CASSYMLGGGEKLFF.

The J gene is TRBJ2-7, the V gene TRBV4-3; D is unclear. The germline CDR1 and CDR2 sequences are LGHNA and YSLEER. The CDR3 contains 14 residues. The germline V and J ends were trimmed by 0 bases and 8 bases, with 14 bases remaining between them. CDR3 sequence reads: CASSQDTPTSKQYF. The CDR3 bases are TGCGCCAGCAGCCAAGACACACCTACTTCCAAGCAGTACTTC.

The CDR3 DNA follows: TGTGCCAGCAGCCCGGGACTAGCGGGAGGGCGCACAGATACGCAGTATTTT. Protein product: CASSPGLAGGRTDTQYF. The chain is built from TRBV7-9 and TRBJ2-3; 16 bases match TRBD2. V shed 5 bases, J shed 1 base, and the junction held 3 bases outside the gene matches. This CDR3 region has 17 residues. Germline values: CDR1 SEHNR, CDR2 FQNEAQ (reference sequence). The full variable domain, with the rest looked up from reference TRBV7-9 and TRBJ2-3, is DTGVSQNPRHKITKRGQNVTFRCDPISEHNRLYWYRQTLGQGPEFLTYFQNEAQLEKSRLLSDRFSAERPKGSFSTLEIQRTEQGDSAMYLCASSPGLAGGRTDTQYFGPGTRLTVL.

The CDR3 reads CSASPDSEAFF. CDR3 coding DNA: TGCAGTGCTAGTCCGGACTCTGAAGCTTTCTTT. The gene calls are TRBV20-1 and TRBJ1-1; D is uncertain. The CDR3 loop spans 11 amino acids. The germline V gene has CDR1 DFQATT and CDR2 SNEGSKA (reference sequence). V was trimmed by 3 bases and J by 6 bases, leaving 8 bases between them.

The chain employs TRBV6-5 and TRBJ2-7; D may be TRBD1 (6 bases). Per germline, CDR1 MNHEY and CDR2 SVGAGI. The germline V and J ends were trimmed by 6 bases and 6 bases, with 18 bases remaining between them. This CDR3 has 14 residues. This CDR3 reads CASRPGHVFSEQYF. CDR3 nucleotides: TGTGCCAGCAGACCGGGACACGTCTTCTCCGAGCAGTACTTC.

This chain links TRBV27 with TRBJ2-7; D perhaps matches TRBD2 (6 bases). The CDR3 is 14 residues long. CDR1 and CDR2 from the germline V gene are MNHEY and SMNVEV (reference sequence). Trimming removed 10 bases at V and 5 bases at J, with 21 bases between. In DNA, the CDR3 is TGTGCCACCCACCGAGGAGGGGTTGGGGACGAGCAGTACTTC. This encodes CATHRGGVGDEQYF.